This is a list of T cell receptor beta chains from one sample in a study of Graves' ophthalmopathy and Graves' hyperthyroidism. From the multiplex PCR reads, TCRdb called clonotypes with MiXCR, one entry per CDR3 protein. Here the sample spans roughly 420,000 distinct CDR3 sequences, approximately 21% being singletons. Sequencing was done on a sample of peripheral blood. The receptors were sampled from a woman aged 18-29 years with stable Graves' hyperthyroidism. Both conserved end residues are part of each CDR3. The D gene is left open where the match is weak. For some rows the clone size is stated as once, few or many, or as a class when expanded; others skip it.

d_call	v_call	j_call	clone_size	cdr3_aa	cdr3_nt
-	TRBV27	TRBJ2-2	-	CASSLGASPRELFF	TGTGCCAGCAGTTTAGGGGCCTCCCCCCGGGAGCTGTTTTTT
-	TRBV29-1	TRBJ1-1	-	CSVEIQMYTEAFF	TGCAGCGTTGAGATACAGATGTACACTGAAGCTTTCTTT
TRBD1	TRBV29-1	TRBJ1-1	many	CSVQDSGGTEAFF	TGCAGCGTTCAAGACTCAGGGGGAACTGAAGCTTTCTTT
TRBD1	TRBV10-3	TRBJ1-1	many	CAISELQGGTEAFF	TGTGCCATCAGTGAGCTCCAGGGGGGGACTGAAGCTTTCTTT
-	TRBV7-3	TRBJ1-1	many	CASSSFGDTEAFF	TGTGCCAGCAGCTCGTTTGGGGACACTGAAGCTTTCTTT
-	TRBV19	TRBJ2-5	many	CASSIGHGETQYF	TGTGCCAGTAGTATCGGACACGGGGAGACCCAGTACTTC
-	TRBV28	TRBJ2-7	many	CASSFFQGSYEQYF	TGTGCCAGCAGTTTTTTCCAGGGTTCCTACGAGCAGTACTTC
TRBD2	TRBV12-3/TRBV12-4	TRBJ2-7	many	CASRQGLAGAGEQYF	TGTGCCAGCAGGCAGGGACTAGCGGGAGCTGGCGAGCAGTACTTC
-	TRBV6-1	TRBJ2-7	once	CASSEGIGQLSSYEQYF	TGTGCCAGCAGTGAAGGTATCGGACAGTTAAGTTCCTACGAGCAGTACTTC
-	TRBV12-3/TRBV12-4	TRBJ1-6	many	CAVGSYNSPLHF	TGTGCAGTGGGGTCCTATAATTCACCCCTCCACTTT
TRBD1	TRBV29-1	TRBJ1-1	-	CSVSGTGRNTEAFF	TGCAGCGTCTCGGGGACAGGGCGGAACACTGAAGCTTTCTTT
-	TRBV18	TRBJ1-6	many	CASSPEGSPLHF	TGTGCCAGCTCACCGGAGGGTTCACCCCTCCACTTT
TRBD2	TRBV12-3/TRBV12-4	TRBJ2-2	many	CASRPRGAGGTGELFF	TGTGCCAGCAGGCCCAGGGGAGCGGGAGGTACCGGGGAGCTGTTTTTT
TRBD1	TRBV11-2	TRBJ2-3	few	CASSFVGTASTDTQYF	TGTGCCAGCAGCTTTGTTGGGACAGCGAGCACAGATACGCAGTATTTT
-	TRBV10-2	TRBJ2-2	many	CASSQGHRLNTGELFF	TGCGCCAGCAGTCAGGGACACCGACTGAACACCGGGGAGCTGTTTTTT
-	TRBV28	TRBJ1-5	many	CASSSDRTSNQPQHF	TGTGCCAGCAGTTCGGACCGCACAAGCAATCAGCCCCAGCATTTT
-	TRBV6-5	TRBJ2-2	-	CASSYGPAGELFF	TGTGCCAGCAGTTACGGCCCAGCCGGGGAGCTGTTTTTT
-	TRBV6-1	TRBJ2-7	-	CASSRTGNLYEQYF	TGTGCCAGCAGTCGAACAGGGAACCTCTACGAGCAGTACTTC
TRBD1	TRBV6-2/TRBV6-3	TRBJ2-7	once	CASSGQGLTSQQYF	TGTGCCAGCAGTGGACAGGGCCTCACCTCCCAGCAGTACTTC
TRBD2	TRBV20-1	TRBJ2-7	once	CSAEPGGPQVSYDQYF	TGCAGTGCTGAGCCGGGAGGGCCCCAAGTTTCCTACGATCAGTACTTC
-	TRBV6-5	TRBJ1-5	many	CASSWIKGDNQPQHF	TGTGCCAGCAGTTGGATTAAGGGGGACAATCAGCCCCAGCATTTT
-	TRBV6-1	TRBJ2-7	-	CASSEGPLYEQYF	TGTGCCAGCAGTGAAGGGCCTCTCTACGAGCAGTACTTC
-	TRBV20-1	TRBJ2-7	many	CSLARLAYEQYF	TGCAGCCTCGCCCGACTAGCCTACGAGCAGTACTTC
-	TRBV7-2	TRBJ1-5	many	CASSLLYISNQPQHF	TGTGCCAGCAGCTTATTATACATTAGCAATCAGCCCCAGCATTTT
-	TRBV28	TRBJ1-1	many	CASSSAFRGAEAFF	TGTGCCAGCAGTTCCGCATTTAGAGGGGCAGAAGCTTTCTTT
-	TRBV28	TRBJ1-2	many	CASSFTVTGYTF	TGTGCCAGCAGTTTTACAGTCACCGGCTACACCTTC